This is a list of T cell receptor beta chains from one sample in a study of cytomegalovirus exposure and HLA in healthy donors. Using immunoSEQ multiplex PCR, the repertoire was profiled, and TCRdb retains in-frame clones only, with some absent. The data show over 120,000 clones, roughly 80% seen once. Sample: PBMCs. These receptors were obtained from a man between 40 and 49 years old in good health and CMV-seronegative. Each CDR3 is given with its conserved first and last residue. Each record gives: J gene, D gene, clone size, V gene, CDR3 protein, CDR3 DNA. A D gene is named only where the DNA matches it firmly. The size field is filled for only some rows; it gives once, few, many or a size class.

TRBJ1-5	NA	few	TRBV30	CAGGGENNQPQHF	TGTGCCGGTGGAGGGGAGAACAATCAGCCCCAGCATTTT
TRBJ1-1	NA	NA	TRBV6-5	CASSEWAGQGQAFF	TGTGCCAGCAGTGAATGGGCCGGGCAGGGCCAAGCTTTCTTT
TRBJ2-1	TRBD2	NA	TRBV11-2	CASSFTSGGNNEQFF	TGTGCCAGCAGCTTCACTAGCGGGGGGAACAATGAGCAGTTCTTC
TRBJ1-2	NA	NA	TRBV7-9	CASSLGQGFYGYTF	TGTGCCAGCAGCTTAGGGCAGGGGTTCTATGGCTACACCTTC
TRBJ1-2	TRBD1	NA	TRBV7-6	CASSQEQGPGYGYTF	TGTGCCAGCAGCCAAGAACAGGGGCCGGGGTATGGCTACACCTTC
TRBJ1-1	NA	NA	TRBV25-1	CATPGGWGTEAFF	TGTGCCACCCCGGGGGGATGGGGCACTGAAGCTTTCTTT
TRBJ2-6	TRBD1	few	TRBV7-9	CASSGTASSGANVLTF	TGTGCCAGCAGTGGGACAGCGAGCTCTGGGGCCAACGTCCTGACTTTC
TRBJ2-2	NA	NA	TRBV7-2	CASRVSGRTNTGELFF	TGTGCCAGCAGGGTCTCGGGGAGGACGAACACCGGGGAGCTGTTTTTT
TRBJ2-5	TRBD1	NA	TRBV5-1	CASSTGVEETQYF	TGCGCCAGCAGCACAGGGGTTGAAGAGACCCAGTACTTC
TRBJ1-5	TRBD1	NA	TRBV7-9	CASSLAGGDQPQHF	TGTGCCAGCAGCTTAGCAGGGGGCGATCAGCCCCAGCATTTT
TRBJ1-5	NA	NA	TRBV5-1	CASSLDSYSNQPQHF	TGCGCCAGCAGCCTGGACAGTTATAGCAATCAGCCCCAGCATTTT
TRBJ1-2	NA	NA	TRBV14	CASSQMSGNNYGYTF	TGTGCCAGCAGCCAAATGTCAGGGAATAACTATGGCTACACCTTC
TRBJ2-7	TRBD1	once	TRBV7-2	CASSSGQGRYEQYF	TGTGCCAGCAGCTCAGGACAGGGTCGGTACGAGCAGTACTTC
TRBJ1-2	TRBD1	few	TRBV5-5	CASSPGTGNYGYTF	TGTGCCAGCAGCCCCGGGACAGGGAACTATGGCTACACCTTC
TRBJ2-5	TRBD2	once	TRBV7-9	CASSLGSGGAQETQYF	TGTGCCAGCAGCTTGGGTAGCGGGGGGGCCCAAGAGACCCAGTACTTC
TRBJ2-7	NA	NA	TRBV18	CASSPIQGSYEQYF	TGTGCCAGCTCACCAATACAGGGCTCCTACGAGCAGTACTTC
TRBJ2-1	TRBD2	NA	TRBV4-2	CASSQDLGVAGGYNEQFF	TGTGCCAGCAGCCAAGATTTAGGCGTAGCGGGGGGGTACAATGAGCAGTTCTTC
TRBJ1-1	NA	NA	TRBV28	CASSSPGVLPNTEAFF	TGTGCCAGCAGTTCTCCAGGGGTATTGCCGAACACTGAAGCTTTCTTT
TRBJ1-1	TRBD1	NA	TRBV27	CASSATGGTEAFF	TGTGCCAGCAGTGCGACAGGGGGCACTGAAGCTTTCTTT
TRBJ1-2	NA	NA	TRBV5-4	CASSPQGNYGYTF	TGTGCCAGCAGCCCGCAGGGTAACTATGGCTACACCTTC
TRBJ2-1	NA	NA	TRBV4-1	CASSQVGVSSYNEQFF	TGCGCCAGCAGCCAAGTCGGGGTGAGCTCCTACAATGAGCAGTTCTTC
TRBJ1-2	NA	few	TRBV6-1	CASRQTNYGYTF	TGTGCCAGCAGACAGACAAACTATGGCTACACCTTC
TRBJ1-1	NA	NA	TRBV5-1	CASSLQNMNTEAFF	TGCGCCAGCAGCTTACAGAACATGAACACTGAAGCTTTCTTT
TRBJ2-7	NA	NA	TRBV1	CTSSQASSSYEQYF	TGCACCAGCAGCCAAGCTAGCAGCTCCTACGAGCAGTACTTC
TRBJ1-5	TRBD1	NA	TRBV7-9	CASSPGGGEVQPQHF	TGTGCCAGCAGCCCCGGAGGGGGCGAGGTTCAGCCCCAGCATTTT
TRBJ1-2	NA	NA	TRBV28	CASFRGGKSYGYTF	TGTGCCAGTTTTCGAGGGGGTAAGAGCTATGGCTACACCTTC
TRBJ2-3	TRBD1	NA	TRBV7-3	CASSLASGQSTDTQYF	TGTGCCAGCAGCTTAGCCTCGGGACAGAGCACAGATACGCAGTATTTT
TRBJ2-1	TRBD2	NA	TRBV7-9	CASSREGRFYNEQFF	TGTGCCAGCAGCCGGGAGGGTAGGTTCTACAATGAGCAGTTCTTC
TRBJ1-3	NA	NA	TRBV30	CARTTGNTIYF	TGTGCCCGCACGACAGGAAACACCATATATTTT
TRBJ2-1	TRBD2	few	TRBV4-3	CASSRRGLAGGNEQFF	TGCGCCAGCAGCCGAAGGGGACTAGCGGGGGGCAATGAGCAGTTCTTC
TRBJ1-2	NA	NA	TRBV25-1	CASSEGAFGYTF	TGTGCCAGCAGTGAGGGGGCGTTTGGCTACACCTTC
TRBJ1-1	TRBD1	few	TRBV19	CASSTRDRGVPEAFF	TGTGCCAGTAGTACCAGGGACAGGGGTGTCCCTGAAGCTTTCTTT
TRBJ2-7	NA	NA	TRBV2	CASSQDLGSYEQYF	TGTGCCAGCAGCCAGGACTTAGGGTCCTACGAGCAGTACTTC
TRBJ2-1	TRBD2	NA	TRBV6-6	CASMNGGAGEQFF	TGTGCCAGCATGAACGGGGGGGCGGGTGAGCAGTTCTTC
TRBJ2-2	TRBD2	NA	TRBV5-6	CASSLLLAGNTGELFF	TGTGCCAGCAGCTTGTTGCTAGCGGGGAACACCGGGGAGCTGTTTTTT
TRBJ2-3	NA	NA	TRBV2	CAVREPIISSTDTQYF	TGTGCCGTACGGGAGCCTATAATTTCTAGCACAGATACGCAGTATTTT
TRBJ2-2	TRBD1	once	TRBV7-9	CASSSPTGAGELFF	TGTGCCAGCAGCTCACCTACAGGGGCCGGGGAGCTGTTTTTT
TRBJ1-6	NA	NA	TRBV7-9	CASSPGGGANSPLHF	TGTGCCAGCAGCCCGGGGGGAGGGGCTAATTCACCCCTCCACTTT
TRBJ1-4	NA	NA	TRBV5-1	CASSSAQVVGSSEKLFF	TGCGCCAGCAGCTCTGCACAAGTGGTAGGGAGTAGCGAAAAACTGTTTTTT
TRBJ1-1	NA	NA	TRBV5-1	CASSLDLRQGVGAFF	TGCGCCAGCAGCTTGGATCTTCGGCAGGGTGTGGGAGCTTTCTTT
TRBJ2-7	TRBD1	NA	TRBV4-3	CASSQGPRDRVLGYEQYF	TGCGCCAGCAGCCAAGGCCCCCGGGACAGGGTGTTGGGTTACGAGCAGTACTTC
TRBJ2-7	NA	NA	TRBV6-5	CASSYSLMAYSYEQYF	TGTGCCAGCAGTTACTCGTTAATGGCTTACAGTTACGAGCAGTACTTC